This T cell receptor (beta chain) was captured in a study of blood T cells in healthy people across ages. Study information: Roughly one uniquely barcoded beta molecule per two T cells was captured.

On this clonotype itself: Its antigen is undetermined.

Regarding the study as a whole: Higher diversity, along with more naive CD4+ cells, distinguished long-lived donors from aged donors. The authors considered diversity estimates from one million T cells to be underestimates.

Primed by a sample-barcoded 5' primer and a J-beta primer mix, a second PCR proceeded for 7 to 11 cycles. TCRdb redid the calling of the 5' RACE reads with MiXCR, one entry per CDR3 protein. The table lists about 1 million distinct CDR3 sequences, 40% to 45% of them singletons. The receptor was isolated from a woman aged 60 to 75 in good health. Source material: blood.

The CDR3 sequence: CASSPMGGHIYDEQFF. The CDR3 coding sequence is TGCGCCAGCAGCCCCATGGGGGGACACATTTACGATGAGCAGTTCTTC. This sequence joins TRBV5-1 and TRBJ2-1; D is possibly TRBD1 or TRBD2 (6 bases each). The CDR3 runs 16 residues. With 4 bases removed from V and 8 bases from J, the gap between germline ends came to 22 bases. Germline CDR1 SGHRS, CDR2 YFSETQ.